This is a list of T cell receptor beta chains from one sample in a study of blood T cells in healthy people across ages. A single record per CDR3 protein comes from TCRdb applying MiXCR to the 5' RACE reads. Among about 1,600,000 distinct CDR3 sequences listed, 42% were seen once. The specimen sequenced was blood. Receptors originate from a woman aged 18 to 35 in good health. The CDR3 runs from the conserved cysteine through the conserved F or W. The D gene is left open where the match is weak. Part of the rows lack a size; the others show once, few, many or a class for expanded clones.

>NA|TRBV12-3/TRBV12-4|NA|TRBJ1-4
CASSFTGVTNEKLFF
TGTGCCAGCAGTTTCACGGGGGTAACTAATGAAAAACTGTTTTTT
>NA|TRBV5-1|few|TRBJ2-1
CASTDPNKDEQFF
TGCGCCAGCACCGACCCCAACAAGGATGAGCAGTTCTTC
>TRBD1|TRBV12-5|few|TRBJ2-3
CASGSGGEPDTQYF
TGTGCTAGTGGTTCAGGGGGAGAGCCAGATACGCAGTATTTT
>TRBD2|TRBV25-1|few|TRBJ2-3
CASGVGGSFTDTQYF
TGTGCCAGCGGTGTGGGCGGGAGCTTCACAGATACGCAGTATTTT
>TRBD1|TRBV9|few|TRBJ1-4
CASSTGHVNEKLFF
TGTGCCAGCTCGACAGGGCATGTTAATGAAAAACTGTTTTTT
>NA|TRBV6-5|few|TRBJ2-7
CASSWPGKSYEQYF
TGTGCCAGCAGCTGGCCCGGCAAGTCCTACGAGCAGTACTTC
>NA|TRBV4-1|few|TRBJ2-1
CASSQDVLFF
TGCGCCAGCAGCCAAGATGTTCTGTTCTTC
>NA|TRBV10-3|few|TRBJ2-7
CAISEAGQSYEQYF
TGTGCCATCAGTGAGGCGGGACAGAGCTACGAGCAGTACTTC
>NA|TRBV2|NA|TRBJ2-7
CASNGPSSSYEQYF
TGTGCCAGCAATGGGCCCTCTAGCTCCTACGAGCAGTACTTC
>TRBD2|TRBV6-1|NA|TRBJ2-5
CASSEVGVAGNEQYF
TGTGCCAGCAGTGAAGTAGGGGTAGCGGGCAATGAGCAGTACTTC
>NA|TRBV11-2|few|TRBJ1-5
CASSAGQGDYQPQHF
TGTGCCAGCAGCGCGGGGCAGGGCGATTATCAGCCCCAGCATTTT
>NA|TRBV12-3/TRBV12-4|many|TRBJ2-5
CASSAEGETQYF
TGTGCCAGCAGTGCCGAGGGCGAGACCCAGTACTTC